This is a list of T cell receptor beta chains from one sample in a study of T cell responses to AZD1222 COVID-19 vaccine. Assay: immunoSEQ multiplex PCR; the TCRdb copy retains only in-frame clones and omits some. The profile shows approximately 130,000 clones, 75% to 90% of them singletons. Source: peripheral blood, taken on day 0 of AZD1222 vaccination. All receptors come from an adult in good health. The CDR3 runs from the conserved cysteine through the conserved F or W. D genes are given only for firm matches.

d_gene,j_gene,v_gene,CDR3aa,CDR3nt
-,TRBJ2-2,TRBV9,CASSVEGRATGELFF,TGTGCCAGCAGCGTAGAGGGCAGAGCCACCGGGGAGCTGTTTTTT
-,TRBJ1-3,TRBV2,CASKNSGNTIYF,TGTGCCAGCAAAAACTCTGGAAACACCATATATTTT
-,TRBJ2-2,TRBV18,CASSPDRGELFF,TGTGCCAGCTCACCCGATCGGGGGGAGCTGTTTTTT
TRBD1,TRBJ2-5,TRBV5-1,CASSLDRGRETQYF,TGCGCCAGCAGCTTGGACAGGGGGAGGGAGACCCAGTACTTC
-,TRBJ1-2,TRBV6-5,CASSYFQNTAFGGYTF,TGTGCCAGCAGTTACTTCCAGAATACCGCTTTCGGTGGCTACACCTTC
-,TRBJ1-6,TRBV7-9,CASSGRENSPLHF,TGTGCCAGCAGTGGACGTGAAAATTCACCCCTCCACTTT
-,TRBJ1-3,TRBV28,CASSFTRTSGNTIYF,TGTGCCAGCAGTTTCACCAGGACCTCTGGAAACACCATATATTTT
-,TRBJ1-5,TRBV30,CAWSVPGFGNQPQHF,TGTGCCTGGAGTGTACCAGGGTTTGGCAATCAGCCCCAGCATTTT
-,TRBJ1-4,TRBV28,CASRVTGRGTNEKLFF,TGTGCCAGCAGGGTTACAGGGAGGGGAACTAATGAAAAACTGTTTTTT
-,TRBJ2-1,TRBV18,CASSPQRVSNSGQFF,TGTGCCAGCTCACCACAGCGGGTATCTAACAGTGGGCAGTTCTTC
-,TRBJ1-2,TRBV2,CASSRQLEGYTF,TGTGCCAGCAGTCGACAGCTGGAGGGCTACACCTTC
-,TRBJ1-5,TRBV7-9,CASSSQDRYQPQHF,TGTGCCAGCAGCTCCCAAGACAGATATCAGCCCCAGCATTTT
-,TRBJ1-5,TRBV4-1,CASSQTSSQPQHF,TGCGCCAGCAGCCAGACAAGTTCACAGCCCCAGCATTTT
TRBD1,TRBJ1-1,TRBV20-1,CSASQDRVKAFF,TGCAGTGCTAGTCAGGACAGGGTAAAAGCTTTCTTT
TRBD1,TRBJ1-4,TRBV4-3,CASSPSDRGNEKLFF,TGCGCCAGCAGCCCCTCGGACAGGGGCAACGAAAAACTGTTTTTT
-,TRBJ1-5,TRBV7-9,CASKRDGNQPQHF,TGTGCCAGCAAAAGGGACGGGAATCAGCCCCAGCATTTT
-,TRBJ2-3,TRBV6-6,CASSYSGGLDTQYF,TGTGCCAGCAGTTACTCGGGGGGCCTAGATACGCAGTATTTT